A selection of T cell receptor beta chains follows, all from one sample in a study of regulatory T cells in long-lasting Graves disease. TCRdb re-analysed the multiplex PCR reads in MiXCR, keeping a single row per CDR3 protein. The sample shows about 440,000 distinct CDR3 sequences, roughly 15% of them seen only once. The sample was also linked to a second study, of T cells in Graves' hyperthyroidism and ophthalmopathy.

The specimen comprised peripheral blood mononuclear cells (PBMCs), sampled at new diagnosis, from a patient treated with antithyroid drugs. The receptors here all came from a young woman with Graves disease. Each CDR3 is given with its conserved first and last residue. Fields, in order: J gene, V gene, CDR3 protein.

j_gene: TRBJ2-1; v_gene: TRBV7-2; CDR3aa: CASSLDALVGYNEQFF
j_gene: TRBJ2-5; v_gene: TRBV6-2/TRBV6-3; CDR3aa: CASRKKQGPQETQYF
j_gene: TRBJ2-7; v_gene: TRBV20-1; CDR3aa: CSAFLSPSSYEQYF
j_gene: TRBJ2-5; v_gene: TRBV6-2/TRBV6-3; CDR3aa: CASRETSGRIGTQYF
j_gene: TRBJ1-5; v_gene: TRBV19; CDR3aa: CASSLRWNQPQHF
j_gene: TRBJ2-1; v_gene: TRBV12-3/TRBV12-4; CDR3aa: CASSPLAGDYNEQFF
j_gene: TRBJ1-2; v_gene: TRBV3-1; CDR3aa: CASSLLRAGTVPGYTF
j_gene: TRBJ2-3; v_gene: TRBV7-8; CDR3aa: CASSTYREPADTQYF
j_gene: TRBJ1-1; v_gene: TRBV6-5; CDR3aa: CASSYVARQKNAEAFF
j_gene: TRBJ1-1; v_gene: TRBV20-1; CDR3aa: CSRRSYRGTEAFF
j_gene: TRBJ2-7; v_gene: TRBV28; CDR3aa: CASKIAGGYYEQYF
j_gene: TRBJ1-2; v_gene: TRBV5-1; CDR3aa: CASSPMSGVGYTF
j_gene: TRBJ2-3; v_gene: TRBV2; CDR3aa: CASSEGWTSGGRDTQYF
j_gene: TRBJ1-1; v_gene: TRBV20-1; CDR3aa: CSAMGRMNTEAFF
j_gene: TRBJ2-7; v_gene: TRBV28; CDR3aa: CASSQPGGNPYEQYF
j_gene: TRBJ2-3; v_gene: TRBV7-8; CDR3aa: CASRPRATDTQYF
j_gene: TRBJ2-2; v_gene: TRBV30; CDR3aa: CAWSHWGVQNTGELFF
j_gene: TRBJ1-1; v_gene: TRBV18; CDR3aa: CASSPGVDRGTEAFF
j_gene: TRBJ1-1; v_gene: TRBV29-1; CDR3aa: CSVNPDRATEAFF
j_gene: TRBJ2-5; v_gene: TRBV28; CDR3aa: CASSSSRDIQETQYF
j_gene: TRBJ2-7; v_gene: TRBV18; CDR3aa: CASSPGQLSYEQYF
j_gene: TRBJ2-1; v_gene: TRBV28; CDR3aa: CASSSTHRDRGLNEQFF
j_gene: TRBJ2-7; v_gene: TRBV7-9; CDR3aa: CASSLLTAGEQYF
j_gene: TRBJ2-6; v_gene: TRBV12-3/TRBV12-4; CDR3aa: CASSLAQGTGSGANVLTF
j_gene: TRBJ2-6; v_gene: TRBV7-9; CDR3aa: CASSELFLGSNVLTF
j_gene: TRBJ1-3; v_gene: TRBV18; CDR3aa: CASSPQMSGNTIYF
j_gene: TRBJ1-6; v_gene: TRBV28; CDR3aa: CASSFTGDNSPLHF
j_gene: TRBJ2-5; v_gene: TRBV2; CDR3aa: CASGRISGVAAHF
j_gene: TRBJ2-4; v_gene: TRBV6-1; CDR3aa: CASSAGLAKNIQYF
j_gene: TRBJ1-1; v_gene: TRBV10-2; CDR3aa: CASRGNGRVPEAFF
j_gene: TRBJ1-6; v_gene: TRBV7-8; CDR3aa: CASSLIGTENSPLHF
j_gene: TRBJ2-1; v_gene: TRBV7-9; CDR3aa: CASSLPGGEGRDEQFF
j_gene: TRBJ2-5; v_gene: TRBV19; CDR3aa: CASTRRDRGFQETQYF
j_gene: TRBJ2-1; v_gene: TRBV2; CDR3aa: CASSSRVDRGRVYEQFF
j_gene: TRBJ1-3; v_gene: TRBV7-8; CDR3aa: CASSSGGSGNTIYF
j_gene: TRBJ2-3; v_gene: TRBV4-1; CDR3aa: CASSQDGAGVGDTQYF
j_gene: TRBJ2-5; v_gene: TRBV19; CDR3aa: CASSILLEETQYF
j_gene: TRBJ2-1; v_gene: TRBV3-1; CDR3aa: CASSQGANEQFF
j_gene: TRBJ1-2; v_gene: TRBV5-4; CDR3aa: CASSPVVEVSYGYTF
j_gene: TRBJ1-2; v_gene: TRBV4-2; CDR3aa: CASSQGDPGGYTF
j_gene: TRBJ2-1; v_gene: TRBV2; CDR3aa: CASSDRLGGEQFF
j_gene: TRBJ2-3; v_gene: TRBV6-1; CDR3aa: CASSSIGTNTDTQYF
j_gene: TRBJ2-1; v_gene: TRBV30; CDR3aa: CALSLGVSCNEQFF
j_gene: TRBJ2-5; v_gene: TRBV20-1; CDR3aa: CSARPRTGQETQYF
j_gene: TRBJ2-7; v_gene: TRBV4-3; CDR3aa: CASYLFGVYEQYF
j_gene: TRBJ2-1; v_gene: TRBV14; CDR3aa: CASSQDFGLAGINEQFF
j_gene: TRBJ1-5; v_gene: TRBV9; CDR3aa: CASSVRITGGNQPQHF
j_gene: TRBJ2-3; v_gene: TRBV15; CDR3aa: CATSRAREGTQYF